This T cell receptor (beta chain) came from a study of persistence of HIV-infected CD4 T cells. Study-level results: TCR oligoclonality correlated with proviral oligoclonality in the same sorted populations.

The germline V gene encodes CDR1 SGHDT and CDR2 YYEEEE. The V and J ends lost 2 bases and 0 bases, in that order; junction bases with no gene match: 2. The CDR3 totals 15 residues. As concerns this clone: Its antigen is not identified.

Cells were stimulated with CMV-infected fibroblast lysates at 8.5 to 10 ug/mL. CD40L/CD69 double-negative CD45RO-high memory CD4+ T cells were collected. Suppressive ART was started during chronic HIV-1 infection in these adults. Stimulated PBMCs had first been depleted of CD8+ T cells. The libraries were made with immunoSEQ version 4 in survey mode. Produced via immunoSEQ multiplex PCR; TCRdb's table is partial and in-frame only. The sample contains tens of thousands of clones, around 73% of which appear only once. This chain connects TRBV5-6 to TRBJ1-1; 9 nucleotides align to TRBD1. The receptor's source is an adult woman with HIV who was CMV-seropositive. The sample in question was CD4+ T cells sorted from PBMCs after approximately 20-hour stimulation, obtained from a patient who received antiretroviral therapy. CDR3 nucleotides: TGTGCCAGCAGCTTACAGGGGGCTTTGAACACTGAAGCTTTCTTT. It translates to CASSLQGALNTEAFF.